These 30 T cell receptor beta chains were all obtained from the same sample, sequenced in a study of blood T cell repertoires in COVID-19. Generated by immunoSEQ multiplex PCR, the TCRdb table keeps only in-frame clones and is missing some. The sample records about 370,000 clones, 80% to 90% being singletons. The sample taken for sequencing was peripheral blood. The receptors come from a woman in her twenties or thirties with COVID-19, enrolled during active disease.

This clone turned up a few times. The chain joins TRBV28 to TRBJ1-3; TRBD1 is a possible D gene (6 bases). This CDR3 is built from 15 residues. Deletions cut 7 bases from V and 4 bases from J, with 17 bases between. Germline V gives CDR1 MDHEN, CDR2 SYDVKM. In DNA form, the CDR3 reads TGTGCCAGCATCCCGGTCGCGGGGGCAGGAAACACCATATATTTT. Its translation is CASIPVAGAGNTIYF.

J is TRBJ2-7 and V is TRBV12-3 or TRBV12-4; no firm D call. The CDR3 runs to 12 residues. Trimming pared 5 bases from V and 7 bases from J, leaving 12 bases between. The CDR3 DNA reads TGTGCCAGCAGTCCGACTCGTTTGGAGCAGTACTTC. It translates to CASSPTRLEQYF.

The V call is TRBV5-4, the J call TRBJ2-5; 13 nucleotides align to TRBD2. Germline assignment: CDR1 SGHNT and CDR2 YYREEE (reference sequence). The V segment lost 4 bases and the J segment 2 bases; nucleotides outside the gene matches: 2. The length of the CDR3 is 15 residues. This CDR3 reads CASSQGLAGQETQYF. CDR3 in DNA: TGTGCCAGCAGCCAGGGACTAGCGGGGCAAGAGACCCAGTACTTC.

This chain uses TRBV5-6 with TRBJ2-2; TRBD2 agrees at 11 bases. V trimming: 7 bases; J trimming: 4 bases; junction bases outside the gene matches: 6. This CDR3 region has 15 residues. CDR1 and CDR2 (germline): SGHDT, YYEEEE. The CDR3 sequence is CASRLAGGLTGELFF. CDR3 nucleotide sequence: TGTGCCAGCCGGCTAGCGGGAGGACTCACCGGGGAGCTGTTTTTT.

This chain uses TRBV6-1 with TRBJ2-3; D remains unclear. Germline V CDR1 and CDR2: MNHNS, SASEGT. CDR3 size: 16 residues. Trimming pared 1 base from V and 0 bases from J, leaving 11 bases between. The CDR3 nucleotides are TGTGCCAGCAGTGAAGGAACAGCCTCTAGCACAGATACGCAGTATTTT. Protein: CASSEGTASSTDTQYF.

The chain combines TRBV9 with TRBJ1-1; D gene uncertain. CDR1 is SGDLS and CDR2 is YYNGEE in the germline V gene. V lost 1 base to trimming and J lost 7 bases, with 20 bases between them. The CDR3 sequence is 16 residues long. The CDR3 DNA follows: TGTGCCAGCAGCGTAAATCTCCTGGCGGTGGATGGTGAAGCTTTCTTT. Protein sequence: CASSVNLLAVDGEAFF.

J is TRBJ1-2 and V is TRBV29-1; D is possibly TRBD1 (6 bases). Germline values: CDR1 SQVTM, CDR2 ANQGSEA. Trimming shortened V by 3 bases and J by 2 bases, and 13 bases separated the two germline ends. The CDR3 length is 14 residues. The CDR3 loop reads CSVEGRGPNYGYTF. Written as DNA, the CDR3 is TGCAGCGTTGAGGGCAGGGGACCAAACTATGGCTACACCTTC.

The V gene is TRBV2, the J gene TRBJ1-6; no firm D call. CDR3 size: 13 residues. CDR1 SNHLY and CDR2 FYNNEI come from the germline V gene. The V end lost 4 bases, the J end lost 5 bases, and 6 bases lay between the germline ends. CDR3 residues: CASSATNNSPLHF. The CDR3 DNA follows: TGTGCCAGCAGTGCAACTAATAATTCACCCCTCCACTTT.

Only one count was recorded for this clone. J is TRBJ1-2 and V is TRBV28; D gene unclear. This CDR3 contains 14 residues. Trimming removed 0 bases at V and 0 bases at J, with 5 bases between. In germline, CDR1 is MDHEN, CDR2 SYDVKM. The chain's CDR3 is CASSLWGANYGYTF. The DNA for the CDR3 is TGTGCCAGCAGTTTATGGGGAGCTAACTATGGCTACACCTTC.

The V and J genes are TRBV10-3 and TRBJ1-1; D remains ambiguous. Germline CDR1 is ENHRY and CDR2 is SYGVKD. V lost 6 bases, J lost 1 base, and 18 bases lay in between. There are 16 residues in the CDR3. Written as DNA, the CDR3 is TGTGCCATCAGCGAACCCGGAGGCACATCGAACACTGAAGCTTTCTTT. It translates to CAISEPGGTSNTEAFF.

This clone showed up just once. The chain carries TRBV18 and TRBJ2-1; no definite D call. The CDR3 is 14 residues long. V was cut by 0 bases and J by 5 bases, with 8 bases left in between. CDR1 is KGHSH, CDR2 LQKENI, per germline. The CDR3 region is CASSPPASHNEQFF. Here the CDR3 DNA reads TGTGCCAGCTCACCACCGGCCAGTCACAATGAGCAGTTCTTC.

The J gene is TRBJ2-2, the V gene TRBV10-1; 13 bases are a match to TRBD2. CDR1 is WNHNN and CDR2 is SYGVQD in the germline V gene (reference sequence). V lost 3 bases, J lost 1 base, and 5 bases stayed unmatched. This CDR3 has 18 amino acids. CDR3 bases: TGCGCCAGCAGTGACCCGGGGACTAGCGGGGTGAACACCGGGGAGCTGTTTTTT. Protein sequence: CASSDPGTSGVNTGELFF.

V gene TRBV21-1 combines with J gene TRBJ1-3; the DNA was not used to check the table's D call, TRBD1. TRBV21-1 is described as a pseudogene. This CDR3 has 17 amino acids. The CDR3 loop reads CASSKAAGTGGGNTIYF. The CDR3 region has the DNA TGTGCCAGCAGCAAAGCGGCCGGGACAGGGGGCGGAAACACCATATATTTT.

The V and J genes are TRBV7-2 and TRBJ1-5; TRBD1 matches 7 bases. The V segment lost 1 base and the J segment 0 bases; nucleotides outside the gene matches: 6. CDR1 and CDR2 (germline): SGHTA, FQGNSA. This CDR3 contains 17 residues. The CDR3: CASSLVPGQTSNQPQHF. The CDR3 nucleotides are TGTGCCAGCAGCTTAGTCCCGGGACAGACTAGCAATCAGCCCCAGCATTTT.

This chain joins TRBV27 and TRBJ2-7; 7 bases match TRBD2. Per the germline V gene, CDR1 is MNHEY and CDR2 is SMNVEV (reference sequence). Losses at the gene ends were 2 bases for V and 2 bases for J; bases not matched to a gene: 3. This CDR3 has 14 residues. As DNA, the CDR3 is TGTGCCAGCAGTTTAGCGGGGGAAACCTACGAGCAGTACTTC. As protein: CASSLAGETYEQYF.

This chain uses TRBV28 with TRBJ1-4, with D maybe TRBD1 (6 bases). The CDR3 loop spans 15 amino acids. The germline V gene has CDR1 MDHEN and CDR2 SYDVKM. Trimming removed 1 base from V and 7 bases from J, with 13 bases in between. CDR3 DNA: TGTGCCAGCAGTTTATTTCGGGGGGCAGGTGAAAAACTGTTTTTT. Encoded protein: CASSLFRGAGEKLFF.

The chain is built from TRBV12-3 or TRBV12-4 and TRBJ1-1, with D maybe TRBD1 (6 bases). Trimming took 6 bases from V and 10 from J, leaving 15 bases between them. The CDR3 length is 12 residues. CDR3 coding DNA: TGTGCCAGCAGGCGACAGGAAATGGTAGCTTTCTTT. Protein product: CASRRQEMVAFF.

This chain connects TRBV11-2 to TRBJ2-5, with unresolved D. CDR1 is SGHAT, CDR2 FQNNGV, per germline. Trimming removed 8 bases at V and 1 base at J, with 8 bases between. This CDR3 region has 12 residues. Written as DNA, the CDR3 is TGTGCCAGCTTGCCCAGCCAAGAGACCCAGTACTTC. Residues: CASLPSQETQYF. Full variable domain (outside the CDR3, taken from reference TRBV11-2 and TRBJ2-5): EAGVAQSPRYKIIEKRQSVAFWCNPISGHATLYWYQQILGQGPKLLIQFQNNGVVDDSQLPKDRFSAERLKGVDSTLKIQPAKLEDSAVYLCASLPSQETQYFGPGTRLLVL.

This sequence joins TRBV5-6 and TRBJ2-3; D not certain. Germline values: CDR1 SGHDT, CDR2 YYEEEE. The length of the CDR3 is 15 residues. V was cut by 0 bases and J by 2 bases, with 10 bases left in between. This CDR3 is CASSLGSGFTDTQYF. The CDR3 DNA reads TGTGCCAGCAGCTTGGGGTCCGGTTTCACAGATACGCAGTATTTT.

V is TRBV19 and J is TRBJ1-2; D gene unclear. The CDR3 is 12 amino acids. V lost 3 bases to trimming and J lost 5 bases, with 7 bases between them. Germline V gene lookup returns CDR1 LNHDA and CDR2 SQIVND (reference sequence). The CDR3 bases are TGTGCCAGTAGTATCCGAGAGTATGGCTACACCTTC. Translating gives CASSIREYGYTF.

This clone was detected only a few times. The chain employs TRBV12-3 or TRBV12-4 and TRBJ1-5; D remains unclear. V shed 3 bases and J shed 0 bases, with 3 bases lying between them. The CDR3 length is 13 residues. CDR3 sequence (DNA): TGTGCCAGCAGTTTGAGTAGCAATCAGCCCCAGCATTTT. This translates into CASSLSSNQPQHF.

In this sample, this clone turned up once. The chain has TRBV5-6 and TRBJ2-1; 8 bases are shared with TRBD2. V lost 3 bases and J lost 3; bases outside the gene matches: 8. Germline V gene data show CDR1 as SGHDT and CDR2 as YYEEEE. The CDR3 sequence is 16 residues long. CDR3 sequence: CASSWATSGIYNEQFF. CDR3 DNA: TGTGCCAGCAGCTGGGCTACTAGCGGTATCTACAATGAGCAGTTCTTC. The full variable domain, its missing parts supplied by reference TRBV5-6 and TRBJ2-1, is DAGVTQSPTHLIKTRGQQVTLRCSPKSGHDTVSWYQQALGQGPQFIFQYYEEEERQRGNFPDRFSGHQFPNYSSELNVNALLLGDSALYLCASSWATSGIYNEQFFGPGTRLTVL.

This chain links TRBV3-1 (or the pseudogene TRBV3-2) with TRBJ1-6; no reliable D call. Trimming shortened V by 4 bases and J by 7 bases, and 14 bases separated the two germline ends. The CDR3 extends over 15 amino acids. Germline CDR1 and CDR2: LGHDT and YNNKEL (reference sequence). Here the CDR3 DNA reads TGTGCCAGCAGCCGAGAAGGAGGATTGAATTCACCCCTCCACTTT. As protein: CASSREGGLNSPLHF.

The chain employs TRBV4-1 and TRBJ1-2, with 7 bases aligning to TRBD1. Germline V gene sequence: CDR1 MGHRA, CDR2 YSYEKL. V gave up 1 base and J gave up 4 bases; unmatched junction bases: 6. The CDR3 extends over 15 amino acids. The DNA for the CDR3 is TGCGCCAGCAGCCAAGGACAGGGAGACGTCTATGGCTACACCTTC. Translating it yields CASSQGQGDVYGYTF.

This clone was counted between two and nine times. This sequence joins TRBV6-2 or TRBV6-3 and TRBJ2-7; D perhaps matches TRBD2 (6 bases). The germline V and J ends were trimmed by 0 bases and 4 bases, with 7 bases remaining between them. Germline-derived CDR1 and CDR2 are MNHEY and SVGEGT. This CDR3 contains 13 residues. CDR3 loop: CASSYSGRYEQYV. In DNA, the CDR3 is TGTGCCAGCAGTTACTCGGGGAGGTACGAGCAGTACGTC.

V is TRBV27 and J is TRBJ2-1, with TRBD1 as a possible D gene (6 bases). Trimming stripped 2 bases from V and 1 base from J, with 15 bases between. This CDR3 contains 17 residues. Germline CDR1 is MNHEY and CDR2 is SMNVEV (reference sequence). The chain's CDR3 is CASSLPRRGGSYNEQFF. The CDR3 coding sequence is TGTGCCAGCAGTTTACCTCGGAGAGGGGGATCCTACAATGAGCAGTTCTTC.

This chain joins TRBV30 and TRBJ1-5; TRBD1 agrees at 8 bases. CDR3 length equals 17 residues. Trimming at V came to 0 bases and at J to 5 bases, leaving 12 bases not matched to a gene. Germline loops: CDR1 GTSNPN, CDR2 SVGIG (reference sequence). The CDR3 sequence: CAWSVRYGQGVDQPQHF. Here the CDR3 DNA reads TGTGCCTGGAGTGTCCGCTACGGACAGGGTGTTGATCAGCCCCAGCATTTT. Looking up the rest from reference TRBV30 and TRBJ1-5 gives the full variable domain: SQTIHQWPATLVQPVGSPLSLECTVEGTSNPNLYWYRQAAGRGLQLLFYSVGIGQISSEVPQNLSASRPQDRQFILSSKKLLLSDSGFYLCAWSVRYGQGVDQPQHFGDGTRLSIL.

This clone was detected only once. The rearrangement joins TRBV5-1 to TRBJ2-3; a weak D match, TRBD1 (6 bases). Between the trimmed V and J ends, which lost 3 bases and 2 bases, there was a span of 10 bases. Germline V CDR1 and CDR2: SGHRS, YFSETQ. The CDR3 has 14 amino acids. This chain's CDR3 is CASSWGTTTDTQYF. Here the CDR3 DNA reads TGCGCCAGCAGCTGGGGGACAACCACAGATACGCAGTATTTT.

V and J are TRBV28 and TRBJ1-2; TRBD1 might be the D (6 bases). Deletions cut 5 bases from V and 4 bases from J, with 20 bases between. This CDR3 spans 16 amino acids. Germline V gives CDR1 MDHEN, CDR2 SYDVKM. The CDR3 loop is CASSNFNREGLYGYTF. The CDR3 DNA reads TGTGCCAGCAGTAACTTTAACAGGGAGGGCCTCTATGGCTACACCTTC.

The J gene is TRBJ1-2, the V gene TRBV5-1; 11 bases match TRBD1. Germline values: CDR1 SGHRS, CDR2 YFSETQ. Trimming cost V 8 bases and J 4 bases; bases outside gene matches: 10. This CDR3 is 15 amino acids long. The CDR3 region has the DNA TGCGCCAGTGGGACCGGGACAGGGGGGGCCTATGGCTACACCTTC. Protein: CASGTGTGGAYGYTF.